Below, 27 T cell receptor beta chains from the same sample are listed, as sequenced in a study of human T cells and chemical hapten exposure (dated by TCRdb to about 2021). The time point label here, explained by the study, means: patch test 1, 2 weeks after DPC sensitization. The treatment or condition label for this specimen denotes: therapeutic diphenylcyclopropenone sensitization with weekly scalp DPC. Libraries were built with RACE. Reads for this sample came from a NextSeq 500. The public sequencing data were trimmed at Q25 with fastp and processed into clonotypes with MiXCR by TCRdb, which kept only in-frame beta chains. Identical CDR3 protein sequences are pooled into one entry, listed with their most common genes and DNA. For this sample the table gives about 49,000 distinct CDR3 sequences, of which 9.3% were detected only once. The ten largest make up around 4% of the sample. The sequencing used whole blood, collected in connection with sensitization to the hapten diphenylcyclopropenone (DPC). The receptors here all came from a woman between 45 and 60 years old with alopecia areata. Some clones in this sample may be carry-over from other donors' samples.

At least ten counts were recorded for this clonotype. The V call is TRBV12-3 or TRBV12-4, the J call TRBJ2-7; 11 bases align to TRBD2. The V gene end was trimmed by 8 bases and the J gene end by 3 bases; junction bases not matched to a gene: 9. There are 15 residues in the CDR3. In DNA, the CDR3 is TGTGCCAGCCTACCCGGGACTAGCGGAAGCTACGAGCAGTACTTC. It translates to CASLPGTSGSYEQYF.

This clonotype was seen ten or more times. The V and J genes are TRBV18 and TRBJ2-3, with D tentatively TRBD1 (6 bases). V shed 2 bases and J shed 6 bases, with 15 bases lying between them. Germline lookup yields CDR1 KGHSH and CDR2 LQKENI. The CDR3 totals 15 residues. CDR3 amino acids: CASSPRSGDVDTQYF. The CDR3 bases are TGTGCCAGCTCACCAAGATCAGGGGATGTGGATACGCAGTATTTT.

This clonotype was seen a handful of times. The rearrangement uses TRBV11-2 and TRBJ2-4, with 9 nucleotides matching TRBD1. CDR1 and CDR2 from the germline V gene are SGHAT and FQNNGV. The CDR3 is 16 amino acids. V shed 5 bases and J 2 bases; nucleotides not matched to a gene: 7. CDR3 amino acids: CASSSYRGRTKNIQYF. CDR3 DNA sequence: TGTGCCAGCAGCAGTTACAGGGGGCGAACCAAAAACATTCAGTACTTC.

This clonotype was detected many times. This chain connects TRBV29-1 to TRBJ2-3; D is ambiguous. CDR1 SQVTM and CDR2 ANQGSEA come from the germline V gene. The CDR3 is 12 amino acids. V lost 3 bases to trimming and J lost 4 bases, with 8 bases between them. CDR3 nucleotides: TGCAGCGTTGAGTCCAGTCCAGATACGCAGTATTTT. Protein sequence: CSVESSPDTQYF.

This clonotype was recorded many times. The chain uses TRBV20-1 and TRBJ2-7, with no clear D. V was trimmed by 1 base and J by 3 bases, leaving 7 bases between them. The germline gives CDR1 DFQATT, CDR2 SNEGSKA (reference sequence). CDR3 size: 12 residues. This chain's CDR3 is CSARGINYEQYF. The CDR3 DNA sequence: TGCAGTGCTAGAGGGATAAACTACGAGCAGTACTTC.

The chain employs TRBV11-2 and TRBJ2-7, with unresolved D. The germline CDR1 and CDR2 sequences are SGHAT and FQNNGV. V dropped 5 bases and J dropped 4 bases, with 9 bases sitting between them. The CDR3 has 12 amino acids. The CDR3 loop reads CASSRNTYEQYF. The CDR3 DNA sequence: TGTGCCAGCAGCCGAAACACGTACGAGCAGTACTTC.

This clonotype was observed a few times. The chain joins TRBV29-1 to TRBJ1-1; D gene uncertain. The germline CDR1 and CDR2 sequences are SQVTM and ANQGSEA. The CDR3 loop spans 13 amino acids. With 3 bases removed from V and 1 base from J, the gap between germline ends came to 9 bases. The CDR3 sequence: CSVEAWANTEAFF. CDR3 DNA: TGCAGCGTTGAGGCTTGGGCGAACACTGAAGCTTTCTTT.

At least ten counts were recorded for this clonotype. V and J are TRBV5-5 and TRBJ2-7; 11 nucleotides match TRBD2. Germline assignment: CDR1 SGHKS and CDR2 YYEKEE (reference sequence). V trimming: 3 bases; J trimming: 1 base; junction bases outside the gene matches: 6. This CDR3 is built from 16 residues. The CDR3 nucleotides are TGTGCCAGCAGCTCCGCCCCTAGCGGGAGGTCCTACGAGCAGTACTTC. Protein sequence: CASSSAPSGRSYEQYF.

This clonotype was found many times. The rearrangement links TRBV11-2 to TRBJ2-2, with unresolved D. The length of the CDR3 is 16 residues. Trimming removed 7 bases from V and 1 base from J, with 16 bases in between. CDR1 and CDR2 from the germline V gene are SGHAT and FQNNGV. CDR3 sequence (DNA): TGTGCCAGCACCCTACTTGGGGTGGGGAACACCGGGGAGCTGTTTTTT. It codes for CASTLLGVGNTGELFF.

This clonotype was counted ten times or more. The chain joins TRBV7-9 to TRBJ2-5, with 7 bases fitting TRBD1. This CDR3 comprises 16 residues. V shed 5 bases and J 4 bases; nucleotides not matched to a gene: 13. The germline CDR1 and CDR2 sequences are SEHNR and FQNEAQ (reference sequence). The CDR3 sequence: CASSHPSGTARETQYF. In nucleotides, the CDR3 is TGTGCCAGCAGCCATCCATCCGGGACAGCCCGAGAGACCCAGTACTTC. Looking up the rest from reference TRBV7-9 and TRBJ2-5 gives the full variable domain: DTGVSQNPRHKITKRGQNVTFRCDPISEHNRLYWYRQTLGQGPEFLTYFQNEAQLEKSRLLSDRFSAERPKGSFSTLEIQRTEQGDSAMYLCASSHPSGTARETQYFGPGTRLLVL.

This clonotype has more than one count but fewer than ten. J is TRBJ2-3 and V is TRBV7-6; the D gene is possibly TRBD1 (6 bases). The CDR3 runs to 15 residues. With 5 bases removed from V and 0 bases from J, the gap between germline ends came to 12 bases. Germline loops: CDR1 SGHVS, CDR2 FNYEAQ. The CDR3 spells CASSRTGQSTDTQYF. CDR3 DNA sequence: TGTGCCAGCAGCCGGACGGGACAAAGCACAGATACGCAGTATTTT.

This clonotype was found many times. The chain employs TRBV29-1 and TRBJ2-2; maybe TRBD1 (6 bases). The CDR3 is 13 amino acids. V gave up 7 bases and J gave up 5 bases, with 14 bases separating them. From germline, CDR1 is SQVTM and CDR2 ANQGSEA. In DNA, the CDR3 is TGCAGCGCCAACAGGGCTAGGACCGGGGAGCTGTTTTTT. Its protein is CSANRARTGELFF.

This clonotype was observed a few times. The rearrangement joins TRBV29-1 to TRBJ1-2; D not resolved. Germline V gene sequence: CDR1 SQVTM, CDR2 ANQGSEA. Trimming removed 5 bases at V and 0 bases at J, with 4 bases between. The CDR3 extends over 11 amino acids. The CDR3 DNA follows: TGCAGCGTTTTAGCTAACTATGGCTACACCTTC. Translation: CSVLANYGYTF.

The table lists this clonotype with many counts. The J gene is TRBJ2-7, the V gene TRBV4-1, with D maybe TRBD2 (6 bases). This CDR3 is 14 amino acids long. Germline V gene data show CDR1 as MGHRA and CDR2 as YSYEKL. Trimming pared 4 bases from V and 6 bases from J, leaving 16 bases between. CDR3 DNA: TGCGCCAGCAGCCGCCGGGACTCCAGCGGCGAGCAGTACTTC. Its protein is CASSRRDSSGEQYF.

The V and J genes are TRBV21-1 and TRBJ2-2; TRBD2 is the table's D call, not checked against the DNA. TRBV21-1 is marked as a pseudogene. This CDR3 is built from 16 residues. The CDR3 protein is CASMYPGGTHTGELFF. For the CDR3, the DNA is TGTGCCAGCATGTATCCGGGAGGGACCCACACCGGGGAGCTGTTTTTT.

The sample holds many counts of this clonotype. The genes are TRBV28 and TRBJ2-1; a possible D gene is TRBD2 (5 bases). The CDR3 is made up of 15 amino acids. V was clipped by 6 bases and J by 8 bases, with 20 bases between them. Germline V CDR1 and CDR2: MDHEN, SYDVKM. This chain's CDR3 is CASRETIGWEYEQFF. CDR3 bases: TGTGCCAGCAGGGAGACGATTGGATGGGAGTATGAGCAGTTCTTC.

This clonotype was observed many times. The chain links TRBV2 to TRBJ2-7; either TRBD1 or TRBD2 may fit D (5 bases each). Germline V gene lookup returns CDR1 SNHLY and CDR2 FYNNEI. The CDR3 totals 17 residues. V was shortened by 1 base and J by 0 bases, with 16 bases between the two germline ends. The CDR3 sequence is CASSEGPGTLSSYEQYF. CDR3 sequence (DNA): TGTGCCAGCAGTGAAGGGCCCGGGACGCTGAGCTCCTACGAGCAGTACTTC.

This clonotype has ten or more counts. The rearrangement uses TRBV11-2 and TRBJ2-5, with D possibly matching TRBD2 (6 bases). V was cut by 5 bases and J by 1 base, with 20 bases left in between. Per germline, CDR1 SGHAT and CDR2 FQNNGV. The CDR3 has 17 residues. The DNA of the CDR3 is TGTGCCAGCAGCCATAGACTAGGGGCGGACCCCCAAGAGACCCAGTACTTC. Its translation: CASSHRLGADPQETQYF.

This clonotype was recorded at least ten times. V gene TRBV7-2 combines with J gene TRBJ2-7, with 7 bases that match TRBD2. This CDR3 region has 13 residues. CDR1 and CDR2 from the germline V gene are SGHTA and FQGNSA. Trimming cost V 4 bases and J 2 bases; bases outside gene matches: 2. CDR3 nucleotide sequence: TGTGCCAGCAGCTCGAGCGGGGCCTACGAGCAGTACTTC. As protein: CASSSSGAYEQYF.

V is TRBV29-1 and J is TRBJ1-1; possible D gene TRBD1, 5 bases. V was cut by 6 bases and J by 6 bases, with 17 bases left in between. The CDR3 covers 13 residues. Germline assignment: CDR1 SQVTM and CDR2 ANQGSEA. The CDR3 loop reads CSVSDRSYAEAFF. Written as DNA, the CDR3 is TGCAGCGTGAGCGACAGATCCTACGCTGAAGCTTTCTTT. Drawing the rest from reference TRBV29-1 and TRBJ1-1, the complete variable domain is SAVISQKPSRDICQRGTSLTIQCQVDSQVTMMFWYRQQPGQSLTLIATANQGSEATYESGFVIDKFPISRPNLTFSTLTVSNMSPEDSSIYLCSVSDRSYAEAFFGQGTRLTVV.

This clonotype was counted at least ten times. The V gene is TRBV30, the J gene TRBJ1-1; D possibly corresponds to TRBD1 (6 bases). This CDR3 region has 15 residues. V was cut by 0 bases and J by 2 bases, with 13 bases left in between. The germline V gene has CDR1 GTSNPN and CDR2 SVGIG (reference sequence). CDR3 amino acids: CAWSVWGPPNTEAFF. CDR3 sequence (DNA): TGTGCCTGGAGTGTTTGGGGGCCCCCCAACACTGAAGCTTTCTTT.

This clonotype was seen a few times. The CDR3, as DNA: TGTGCCAGCAGCCAAGGTCCAGGGTCTCAACAGCCCCAGCATTTT. Amino acids: CASSQGPGSQQPQHF. The chain couples TRBV3-1 to TRBJ1-5; tentative D call: TRBD1 (5 bases). Germline lookup yields CDR1 LGHDT and CDR2 YNNKEL (reference sequence). Trimming took off 1 base at V and 7 bases at J, with 14 bases between the two ends. CDR3 length: 15 residues.

The sample holds a few counts of this clonotype. CDR3: CASSLAGLAGSAGQYF. The CDR3 DNA is TGTGCCAGCAGCTTGGCCGGGTTAGCTGGATCTGCGGGGCAGTACTTC. The chain uses TRBV5-4 and TRBJ2-7, with D perhaps matching TRBD2 (5 bases). Trimming pared 0 bases from V and 9 bases from J, leaving 22 bases between. CDR1 SGHNT and CDR2 YYREEE come from the germline V gene (reference sequence). The CDR3 extends over 16 amino acids. The complete variable domain, with remaining parts taken from reference TRBV5-4 and TRBJ2-7, reads ETGVTQSPTHLIKTRGQQVTLRCSSQSGHNTVSWYQQALGQGPQFIFQYYREEENGRGNFPPRFSGLQFPNYSSELNVNALELDDSALYLCASSLAGLAGSAGQYFGPGTRLTVT.

V gene TRBV11-2 combines with J gene TRBJ2-5; possible D gene TRBD2, 5 bases. Germline V gene data show CDR1 as SGHAT and CDR2 as FQNNGV. The V end lost 2 bases, the J end lost 4 bases, and 14 bases lay between the germline ends. There are 15 residues in the CDR3. CDR3 DNA: TGTGCCAGCAGCTTAACCCCGGGAACTACAGAGACCCAGTACTTC. This sequence encodes CASSLTPGTTETQYF.

Ten or more counts support this clonotype. The chain employs TRBV20-1 and TRBJ2-7; 7 bases line up with TRBD1. The CDR3 totals 15 residues. V was clipped by 4 bases and J by 6 bases; unmatched bases: 15. The germline V gene has CDR1 DFQATT and CDR2 SNEGSKA (reference sequence). The CDR3 spells CSAIPSDREYGEQYF. The CDR3 DNA sequence: TGCAGTGCTATACCTTCCGACAGGGAGTATGGCGAGCAGTACTTC.

This clonotype was observed many times. The genes are TRBV11-2 and TRBJ1-2; D gene uncertain. Germline-derived CDR1 and CDR2 are SGHAT and FQNNGV. Trimming pared 1 base from V and 2 bases from J, leaving 17 bases between. This CDR3 comprises 17 residues. The chain's CDR3 is CASSLGNLRFLNYGYTF. CDR3 DNA: TGTGCCAGCAGCTTAGGAAACCTCAGGTTTCTCAACTATGGCTACACCTTC.

This clonotype showed up many times. This sequence joins TRBV3-1 and TRBJ2-7; D not certain. This CDR3 contains 14 residues. Germline-derived CDR1 and CDR2 are LGHDT and YNNKEL (reference sequence). V lost 0 bases and J 2 bases, leaving 8 bases between the germline ends. The CDR3 loop reads CASSQEIAAYEQYF. The CDR3 DNA is TGTGCCAGCAGCCAAGAAATAGCTGCCTACGAGCAGTACTTC.